This T cell receptor beta chain was observed in a study of shared T cell receptors in the human thymus. This clone turned up a few times. The V end was cut by 1 base, the J end by 2 bases, with 12 bases between. CDR1 and CDR2 (germline): SGHVS, FNYEAQ. CDR3 length: 15 amino acids. The data were produced by immunoSEQ multiplex PCR, yet TCRdb's version contains in-frame clones alone and is incomplete. The sample includes about 660,000 clones, 88% of them seen just once. The same data also contributed to another study, on human thymus T cells.

The chain employs TRBV7-6 and TRBJ2-7; D call uncertain. Sample: thymocytes. This receptor was identified in a boy younger than two with a congenital heart defect. CDR3 DNA sequence: TGTGCCAGCAGCTTAGTATTTGACGAGGCCTACGAGCAGTACTTC. This encodes CASSLVFDEAYEQYF. Supplemented by reference TRBV7-6 and TRBJ2-7, the full variable domain reads GAGVSQSPRYKVTKRGQDVALRCDPISGHVSLYWYRQALGQGPEFLTYFNYEAQQDKSGLPNDRFSAERPEGSISTLTIQRTEQRDSAMYRCASSLVFDEAYEQYFGPGTRLTVT.